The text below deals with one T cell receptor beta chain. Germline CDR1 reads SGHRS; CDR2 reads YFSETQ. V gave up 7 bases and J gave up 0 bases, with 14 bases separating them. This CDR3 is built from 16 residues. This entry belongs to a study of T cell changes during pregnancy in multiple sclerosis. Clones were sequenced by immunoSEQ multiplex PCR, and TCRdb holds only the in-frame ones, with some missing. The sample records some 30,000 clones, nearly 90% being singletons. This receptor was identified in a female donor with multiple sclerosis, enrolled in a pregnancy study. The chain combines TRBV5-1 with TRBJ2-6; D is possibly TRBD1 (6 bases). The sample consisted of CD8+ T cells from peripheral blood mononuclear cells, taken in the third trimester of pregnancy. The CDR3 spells CASGQRPLSGANVLTF. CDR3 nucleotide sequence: TGCGCCAGCGGACAGAGACCACTCTCTGGGGCCAACGTCCTGACTTTC.